A single sample gave rise to the 24 T cell receptor beta chains below, sequenced in a study of T-cell reconstitution after alpha-beta-depleted transplantation in children. TCRbeta library construction was performed incorporating unique molecular identifiers. Each CDR3 protein is one row after TCRdb ran MiXCR on the PCR reads. The repertoire has fewer than 250,000 distinct CDR3 sequences, more than 15% of them found once; the top ten carry just under 45%. This specimen consisted of PBMCs, mostly from graft donor cells, obtained 360 days after TCRalphabeta/CD19-depleted stem cell transplant. The receptors were sampled from a male patient between 2 and 10 years old who had a stem cell transplant for acute lymphoblastic leukemia, so the T cells may come from the graft donor.

This clonotype turned up a few times. V is TRBV12-3 or TRBV12-4 and J is TRBJ2-2, with 16 bases identical to TRBD2. This CDR3 spans 16 amino acids. Trimming removed 6 bases from V and 7 bases from J; junction bases left unmatched: 5. In DNA, the CDR3 is TGTGCCAGCAGCGAGGGACTAGCGGGGGGGCACGGGGAGCTGTTTTTT. Translated: CASSEGLAGGHGELFF.

This clonotype was seen only a few times. The rearrangement joins TRBV5-1 to TRBJ1-2, with TRBD1 matching over 11 bases. This CDR3 has 20 residues. Germline values: CDR1 SGHRS, CDR2 YFSETQ. V trimming: 0 bases; J trimming: 3 bases; junction bases outside the gene matches: 16. The CDR3 is CASSLESGWTGGVKDYGYTF. Written as DNA, the CDR3 is TGCGCCAGCAGCTTGGAATCAGGTTGGACAGGGGGCGTAAAGGACTATGGCTACACCTTC.

This clonotype was observed a few times. The chain employs TRBV5-1 and TRBJ2-1; D is possibly TRBD1 (5 bases). CDR3 length: 17 residues. Trimming took off 0 bases at V and 1 base at J, with 14 bases between the two ends. The germline V gene has CDR1 SGHRS and CDR2 YFSETQ. CDR3 sequence reads: CASSLASKGYSYNEQFF. DNA of the CDR3: TGCGCCAGCAGCTTGGCCAGTAAGGGGTATTCCTACAATGAGCAGTTCTTC. Full variable domain (rest looked up from reference TRBV5-1 and TRBJ2-1): KAGVTQTPRYLIKTRGQQVTLSCSPISGHRSVSWYQQTPGQGLQFLFEYFSETQRNKGNFPGRFSGRQFSNSRSEMNVSTLELGDSALYLCASSLASKGYSYNEQFFGPGTRLTVL.

The chain couples TRBV7-2 to TRBJ2-3; D gene unclear. V was pared by 2 bases and J by 6 bases, with 12 bases between. Germline CDR1 reads SGHTA; CDR2 reads FQGNSA. This CDR3 is 14 amino acids long. The CDR3 nucleotides read TGTGCCAGCAGCTTATCCCGACTGGGGGATACGCAGTATTTT. It is translated as CASSLSRLGDTQYF.

This chain links TRBV30 with TRBJ1-1; D uncertain. This CDR3 spans 13 amino acids. V was cut by 4 bases and J by 0 bases, with 9 bases left in between. Looked up from germline, CDR1 is GTSNPN and CDR2 is SVGIG (reference sequence). The CDR3 region is CAWKVSMNTEAFF. CDR3 coding DNA: TGTGCCTGGAAGGTTTCAATGAACACTGAAGCTTTCTTT.

There are many counts of this clonotype. The rearrangement uses TRBV11-2 and TRBJ1-1; the D is unclear. The CDR3 is 13 amino acids. Per germline, CDR1 SGHAT and CDR2 FQNNGV. Trimming removed 1 base at V and 8 bases at J, with 11 bases between. The CDR3 DNA reads TGTGCCAGCAGCTTAGGTGCGTCCAGGGAAGCTTTCTTT. Translating gives CASSLGASREAFF.

The rearrangement joins TRBV28 to TRBJ2-5; D is unresolved. The V gene lost 2 bases and the J gene lost 5 bases, with 12 bases spanning the gap. Germline lookup yields CDR1 MDHEN and CDR2 SYDVKM. The CDR3 spans 14 residues. The DNA for the CDR3 is TGTGCCAGCAGTTTAAACCCGGAAGGGGAGACCCAGTACTTC. Amino acids: CASSLNPEGETQYF.

V is TRBV29-1 and J is TRBJ2-3; 7 bases are shared with TRBD1. The germline V gene encodes CDR1 SQVTM and CDR2 ANQGSEA. The CDR3 has 12 residues. V lost 6 bases, J lost 5 bases, and 5 bases stayed unmatched. The CDR3 nucleotides are TGCAGCGTGAAGAGGGGGCAAGATACGCAGTATTTT. As protein: CSVKRGQDTQYF.

J is TRBJ2-7 and V is TRBV4-2, with 9 bases aligning to TRBD1. Germline assignment: CDR1 LGHNA and CDR2 YNFKEQ. This CDR3 spans 13 amino acids. Germline trimming cut 4 bases from V and 5 bases from J; bases unmatched to any gene: 3. The DNA for the CDR3 is TGTGCCAGCAGCCCGGACAGGGGAAACGAGCAGTACTTC. Translation gives CASSPDRGNEQYF.

This clonotype was found a few times. The chain carries TRBV10-3 and TRBJ2-5; 11 bases match TRBD2. This CDR3 comprises 15 residues. From germline, CDR1 is ENHRY and CDR2 SYGVKD. Trimming cost V 6 bases and J 1 base; bases outside gene matches: 4. The CDR3 DNA reads TGTGCCATCAGAAATAGCGGGGGGGTCCAAGAGACCCAGTACTTC. Its protein is CAIRNSGGVQETQYF.

The J gene is TRBJ2-2, the V gene TRBV10-3; unclear D gene. The CDR3 runs 13 residues. Germline V gene lookup returns CDR1 ENHRY and CDR2 SYGVKD. The V and J ends lost 3 bases and 4 bases respectively, with 6 bases between them. The CDR3 loop is CAISDDGTGELFF. CDR3 DNA sequence: TGTGCCATCAGTGATGACGGCACCGGGGAGCTGTTTTTT.

This clonotype was seen only a few times. The chain carries TRBV5-5 and TRBJ1-5; D is ambiguous. The V end was cut by 0 bases, the J end by 4 bases, with 11 bases between. The CDR3 covers 15 residues. From germline, CDR1 is SGHKS and CDR2 YYEKEE (reference sequence). This CDR3 is CASSLERLPNQPQHF. CDR3 bases: TGTGCCAGCAGCTTGGAACGTCTACCGAATCAGCCCCAGCATTTT.

V is TRBV5-1 and J is TRBJ2-2; D gene uncertain. CDR3 length: 13 residues. Trimming took 0 bases from V and 5 from J, leaving 5 bases between them. Germline V CDR1 and CDR2: SGHRS, YFSETQ. CDR3 sequence reads: CASSLEPTGELFF. CDR3 nucleotide sequence: TGCGCCAGCAGCTTGGAACCTACCGGGGAGCTGTTTTTT.

The table lists this clonotype with many counts. The chain recombines TRBV5-6 with TRBJ2-1; D is undetermined. With 0 bases removed from V and 6 bases from J, the gap between germline ends came to 7 bases. CDR1 and CDR2 from the germline V gene are SGHDT and YYEEEE. This CDR3 region has 13 residues. As DNA, the CDR3 is TGTGCCAGCAGCTTGGACTTTTTCAATGAGCAGTTCTTC. Translated: CASSLDFFNEQFF. Filled out from reference TRBV5-6 and TRBJ2-1, the complete variable domain reads DAGVTQSPTHLIKTRGQQVTLRCSPKSGHDTVSWYQQALGQGPQFIFQYYEEEERQRGNFPDRFSGHQFPNYSSELNVNALLLGDSALYLCASSLDFFNEQFFGPGTRLTVL.

The genes are TRBV5-1 and TRBJ1-1, with D possibly TRBD1 on 6 matching bases. The CDR3 contains 14 residues. V lost 6 bases to trimming and J lost 1 base, with 13 bases between them. Germline V gene lookup returns CDR1 SGHRS and CDR2 YFSETQ. This CDR3 is CASTIQTGNTEAFF. The CDR3 bases are TGCGCCAGCACAATTCAGACAGGGAACACTGAAGCTTTCTTT.

This clonotype has more than one count but fewer than ten. The chain links TRBV3-1 to TRBJ2-3, with 8 bases identical to TRBD2. This CDR3 spans 13 amino acids. V gave up 4 bases and J gave up 10 bases; unmatched junction bases: 7. Looked up from germline, CDR1 is LGHDT and CDR2 is YNNKEL (reference sequence). Here the CDR3 DNA reads TGTGCCAGCAGCCGGCTAGCGGGCAGTTCGCAGTATTTT. This sequence encodes CASSRLAGSSQYF.

This clonotype has a single count. The chain employs TRBV12-3 or TRBV12-4 and TRBJ2-7; TRBD2 matches 11 bases. This CDR3 contains 14 residues. Unmatched junction bases numbered 4, after V lost 5 bases and J lost 4 bases. CDR3 in amino acids: CASSPTSGSYEQYF. The CDR3 region has the DNA TGTGCCAGCAGTCCTACTAGCGGGAGTTACGAGCAGTACTTC.

This clonotype has a handful of counts. V usage is TRBV20-1 and J usage is TRBJ2-1; TRBD1 or TRBD2 may be the D gene (5 bases each). Trimming removed 3 bases at V and 0 bases at J, with 21 bases between. The CDR3 has 18 amino acids. Per germline, CDR1 DFQATT and CDR2 SNEGSKA (reference sequence). CDR3 coding DNA: TGCAGTGCTAGCGGCAATCTGGGACCTCAGAGCTCCTACAATGAGCAGTTCTTC. Protein: CSASGNLGPQSSYNEQFF.

The chain couples TRBV29-1 to TRBJ1-1; D unresolved. The CDR3 contains 13 residues. Deletions cut 0 bases from V and 0 bases from J, with 5 bases between. Germline V lookup: CDR1 SQVTM, CDR2 ANQGSEA. The CDR3 nucleotides read TGCAGCGTTGAAGAAGTCATGAACACTGAAGCTTTCTTT. Residues: CSVEEVMNTEAFF.

V and J are TRBV12-3 or TRBV12-4 and TRBJ1-1, with TRBD1 matching 7 bases. Losses at the gene ends were 3 bases for V and 2 bases for J; bases not matched to a gene: 9. The CDR3 loop spans 16 amino acids. The CDR3 sequence is CASSFSIGTANTEAFF. The CDR3 DNA is TGTGCCAGCAGTTTCAGCATTGGGACAGCCAACACTGAAGCTTTCTTT.

The chain joins TRBV28 to TRBJ2-3; possibly TRBD2 for D (6 bases). This CDR3 is built from 16 residues. Trimming removed 3 bases from V and 4 bases from J, with 17 bases in between. Germline CDR1 and CDR2: MDHEN and SYDVKM. Here the CDR3 reads CASSFPGLLGPDTQYF. The CDR3 bases are TGTGCCAGCAGTTTCCCGGGACTCCTAGGGCCAGATACGCAGTATTTT.

V is TRBV3-1 and J is TRBJ2-7; TRBD1 is a possible D gene (5 bases). The ends were cut back, 1 base at V and 0 bases at J, with 10 bases in the middle. Germline V CDR1 and CDR2: LGHDT, YNNKEL (reference sequence). The CDR3 contains 15 residues. This chain's CDR3 is CASSQAPQGSYEQYF. As DNA, the CDR3 is TGTGCCAGCAGCCAAGCCCCCCAGGGCTCCTACGAGCAGTACTTC.

This clonotype occurred many times. This chain links TRBV5-1 with TRBJ2-5; weak D call: TRBD1 (6 bases). V gave up 0 bases and J gave up 4 bases, with 10 bases separating them. From germline, CDR1 is SGHRS and CDR2 YFSETQ. This CDR3 contains 14 residues. CDR3 bases: TGCGCCAGCAGCTTGGGTTTCAGGGGAGAGACCCAGTACTTC. The encoded protein is CASSLGFRGETQYF.

This clonotype was recorded a few times. The chain has TRBV20-1 and TRBJ2-5, with D tentatively TRBD2 (6 bases). CDR3 size: 13 residues. CDR1 and CDR2 from the germline V gene are DFQATT and SNEGSKA (reference sequence). The germline V and J ends were trimmed by 4 bases and 5 bases, with 14 bases remaining between them. CDR3 loop: CSAMGLGGETQYF. In DNA, the CDR3 is TGCAGTGCTATGGGTCTTGGGGGGGAGACCCAGTACTTC.